This section outlines one T cell receptor beta chain sequence together with its context. Its antigen has not been determined. Base quality data are lacking; no much larger clone is found one base away. This specimen belongs to a study of identical twins (dated by TCRdb to 2015 to 2016). For context, the study as a whole: TCR alpha and beta repertoires from monozygotic twins, unrelated adults of various ages and cord blood were deep-sequenced to test whether fetal clonotypes persist. To rule out contamination, the twin experiments were replicated at different times with different library preparation protocols.

General study outcomes and caveats: Zero-insertion analyses could be partly confounded by invariant T cells such as MAIT and iNKT, though diverse VJ usage argued against such confounding for most clonotypes. Conclusions relied on cross-sectional statistical analysis, since the same donors could not be followed over many years. Abundant cord blood beta clonotypes carried fewer insertions; young adult naive repertoires showed a weaker similar trend, while memory repertoires showed none. Recombination models systematically underestimated out-of-frame TCR alpha sharing in monozygotic twins but agreed with sharing between unrelated individuals. Compared with coincidental sharing between unrelated individuals, out-of-frame TCR alpha sequences shared between twins had an excess of sequences with low generation probability. A weaker excess of twin sharing was found in beta out-of-frame sequences because the signal-to-noise ratio was lowered by fewer shared sequences.

Every donor in the study was a healthy Caucasian. Three pairs of female monozygotic twins, all aged about 18 to 29 years, made up the twin cohort. The RNA used for TCR libraries was isolated from peripheral blood mononuclear cells. Library method: 5' RACE. The sample was run on an Illumina HiSeq 2000. Template switching introduced a universal primer binding site; the final cDNA contained a unique molecular identifier, enabling accurate counting of TCR cDNA molecules. First-strand cDNA for TCR alpha and beta chains was synthesized from specific primers in the conserved constant-segment region. To control for contamination, every cDNA library carried two barcodes: a SMART-Mk sample barcode plus Illumina barcodes. Two successive PCR steps introduced TruSeq adapter sequences along with Illumina sample barcodes. The TCR alpha and beta cDNA libraries were sequenced on the Illumina HiSeq platform using custom primers. Under the source paper's analysis protocol: MiGEC processed the raw reads to extract unique molecular identifiers, while MiXCR was used to determine the CDR3 positions. Recombination models were inferred per individual with the repgenHMM and IGoR tools using an EM algorithm. The tcR package in R was used for shared clonotype analysis, with sharing normalized by the product of cloneset sizes. To study raw recombination free of thymic and clonal selection effects, out-of-frame nonproductive sequences were analyzed. TCRdb's own reprocessing of the public reads used fastp at Q25 and MiXCR and kept productive beta chains. Rows are combined by CDR3 protein, so each entry shows the most common genes and DNA. The V and J calls follow TCRdb's processing rather than the paper's. The table for this sample lists roughly 690,000 distinct CDR3 sequences; about 20% of them were counted only once. Of the sample, approximately 4.3% falls within the top ten clones.

Counted from cysteine to phenylalanine, this CDR3 has 14 amino acids. Just CDR3 DNA is preserved here, 42 bases in frame from base 1. V and J are truncated by 4 bases and 7 bases respectively, leaving an intervening sequence of 14 bases. The germline V gene gives CDR1 as MNHEY and CDR2 as SVGEGT. This sample also appeared in a second study, on T cells expressing NK-cell markers. Reported in the second study: Under 10 donors provided sorted CD3+CD56+NKG2C+, CD3+CD56+NKG2C- and CD3+CD56-NKG2C+ T-cell subsets, whose TCR beta-chain repertoires were profiled. Among the eight sequenced donors, seven were HCMV-seropositive and one was HCMV-seronegative. To restrict sorting to alphabetaTCR-expressing T cells, an anti-gammadeltaTCR antibody was added in several experiments. In five to seven donors, the dominant CD3+CD56+NKG2C+ clonotypes were among the top 10 CD8+ clonotypes and accounted for about 1.0-7.5% of CD8+ T cells. Those dominant clonotypes were again the most abundant among CD3+CD56-NKG2C+ cells in four donors, at about 28.3-65%. Whether the expanded NKG2C-expressing T cell clones were specific for HCMV antigens remained unclear. The eight sequenced donors were randomly selected healthy volunteers, three men and five women. A commercial ELISA kit detecting HCMV-specific IgG in serum was used to determine HCMV serostatus. For about 6 donors, bulk peripheral blood T-cell repertoires were additionally sequenced from unsorted PBMC. MIGEC was used to demultiplex reads and group the reads by UMI, and MiTCR was used to assemble and quantify clonotypes. To exclude erroneous sequences, any TCR cDNA sequence not supported by at least two reads was discarded. The tcR package was used for downstream repertoire analysis, with clonotypes matched between fractions based on CDR3 nucleotide sequence plus V segment. Antigen specificity was annotated against VDJdb with VDJmatch, allowing one amino acid substitution in CDR3.

The rearrangement joined TRBV6-2 or TRBV6-3 to TRBJ2-1, with no reliable assignment of the D segment. Sequencing input: PBMCs. The sequence was collected from a woman under 30 in good health. The sequence in DNA is TGTGCCAGCAGTTGGTTCTCCCAAGGGAATGAGCAGTTCTTC. Translated, this is CASSWFSQGNEQFF.